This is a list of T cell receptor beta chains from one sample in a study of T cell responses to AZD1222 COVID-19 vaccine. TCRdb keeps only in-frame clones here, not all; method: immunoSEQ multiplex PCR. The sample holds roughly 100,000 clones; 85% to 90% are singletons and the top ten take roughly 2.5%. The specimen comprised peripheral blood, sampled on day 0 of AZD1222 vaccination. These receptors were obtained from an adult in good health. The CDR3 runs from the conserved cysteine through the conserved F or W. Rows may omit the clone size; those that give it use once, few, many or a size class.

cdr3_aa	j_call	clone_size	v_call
CASSLERGDTQYF	TRBJ2-3	.	TRBV7-9
CASSLQGARNTEAFF	TRBJ1-1	once	TRBV5-1
CASSEAKDRWWGQYF	TRBJ2-7	.	TRBV6-1
CASSGGRVNTEAFF	TRBJ1-1	.	TRBV2
CASSLAVISTDTQYF	TRBJ2-3	once	TRBV7-2
CASSQASGLYSNQPQHF	TRBJ1-5	few	TRBV3-1/TRBV3-2
CASSPREGGVYGYTF	TRBJ1-2	.	TRBV7-2
CASSSPGRAYTGELFF	TRBJ2-2	.	TRBV28
CASSYSTGVPGYTF	TRBJ1-2	.	TRBV6-5
CASSLEQGTEAFF	TRBJ1-1	few	TRBV12-3/TRBV12-4
CASSPGGQETQYF	TRBJ2-5	once	TRBV7-7
CASSHPPSGANVLTF	TRBJ2-6	few	TRBV3-1/TRBV3-2
CASSTPPAPNTEAFF	TRBJ1-1	once	TRBV19
CASSQIDILSYNEQFF	TRBJ2-1	.	TRBV4-1
CAATDVGDSYNEQFF	TRBJ2-1	.	TRBV10-3
CASSATTSDYSYNEQFF	TRBJ2-1	once	TRBV6-4
CASSYSSEPANSPLHF	TRBJ1-6	.	TRBV6-5
CASSTVNTEAFF	TRBJ1-1	once	TRBV6-6
CATSDSGTGTGELFF	TRBJ2-2	.	TRBV24-1
CASSELPWSTEAFF	TRBJ1-1	.	TRBV10-2
CASSLTAPLVPYEQYF	TRBJ2-7	.	TRBV7-2
CASSVRPGTEEKLFF	TRBJ1-4	.	TRBV2
CASSPYRDSETQYF	TRBJ2-5	.	TRBV18
CASSSERSTQYF	TRBJ2-3	.	TRBV2
CASSVHGNQPQHF	TRBJ1-5	.	TRBV6-2/TRBV6-3
CASNSQGSIYGYTF	TRBJ1-2	.	TRBV19
CASSQGRPSEQYF	TRBJ2-7	.	TRBV6-7
CASSISARVNQPQHF	TRBJ1-5	.	TRBV19
CASSLQAETYEQYF	TRBJ2-7	.	TRBV5-1
CASSEDRGTGYTF	TRBJ1-2	.	TRBV6-1
CASSLPARGEKLFF	TRBJ1-4	many	TRBV28
CASSGQAPYEQYF	TRBJ2-7	.	TRBV13
CASSENGYSGNTIYF	TRBJ1-3	.	TRBV6-1
CASSSWGLAGTGQGEQYF	TRBJ2-7	.	TRBV13
CASSLQGGPGNEQFF	TRBJ2-1	once	TRBV11-3
CASKDQGNEQFF	TRBJ2-1	.	TRBV7-6
CASSWGLADYNEQFF	TRBJ2-1	.	TRBV5-1
CASRLPRSLSYNEQFF	TRBJ2-1	.	TRBV12-2